A single sample gave rise to the 23 T cell receptor beta chains below, sequenced in a study of OX40 agonist ivuxolimab in advanced cancers. Libraries were prepared by immunoSEQ multiplex PCR; TCRdb keeps only in-frame clonotypes and omits some of them. The sample records over 45,000 clones, around 88% being singletons. Sequencing was performed on CD4+ or CD8+ T cells sorted from blood, taken in a trial of the OX40 agonist ivuxolimab. These receptors all come from an adult with an advanced solid tumor such as melanoma, head and neck, liver or kidney cancer.

V gene TRBV7-3 combines with J gene TRBJ1-1; D is possibly TRBD1 (5 bases). Germline V gene lookup returns CDR1 SGHTA and CDR2 FQGTGA. Trimming cost V 1 base and J 2 bases, with 11 bases left between them. The CDR3 is 15 amino acids. CDR3 bases: TGTGCCAGCAGCTTAATGGGAGGGGTAAACACTGAAGCTTTCTTT. Translated: CASSLMGGVNTEAFF.

V is TRBV19 and J is TRBJ1-2; perhaps TRBD1 as D (5 bases). Germline V gives CDR1 LNHDA, CDR2 SQIVND (reference sequence). There are 13 residues in the CDR3. The germline V and J ends were trimmed by 5 bases and 5 bases, with 12 bases remaining between them. CDR3 region: CASSPGTAYGYTF. DNA for the CDR3: TGTGCCAGTAGTCCCGGGACTGCATATGGCTACACCTTC. Full variable domain (remainder filled in from reference TRBV19 and TRBJ1-2): DGGITQSPKYLFRKEGQNVTLSCEQNLNHDAMYWYRQDPGQGLRLIYYSQIVNDFQKGDIAEGYSVSREKKESFPLTVTSAQKNPTAFYLCASSPGTAYGYTFGSGTRLTVV.

This clone was seen a few times. The CDR3 DNA reads TGCGCCAGCAGCTTGCAGCGGGGGGCCGGAGATACGCAGTATTTT. Translating gives CASSLQRGAGDTQYF. The chain employs TRBV5-1 and TRBJ2-3; 9 bases agree with TRBD2. The CDR3 is made up of 15 amino acids. Germline CDR1 and CDR2: SGHRS and YFSETQ. Trimming removed 1 base from V and 5 bases from J; junction bases left unmatched: 5. The full variable domain, rest sourced from reference TRBV5-1 and TRBJ2-3, is KAGVTQTPRYLIKTRGQQVTLSCSPISGHRSVSWYQQTPGQGLQFLFEYFSETQRNKGNFPGRFSGRQFSNSRSEMNVSTLELGDSALYLCASSLQRGAGDTQYFGPGTRLTVL.

Only one count was recorded for this clone. The CDR3 sequence: CASSRGQLRTEAFF. The CDR3 region has the DNA TGTGCCAGTAGTAGGGGTCAGTTGCGGACTGAAGCTTTCTTT. The gene calls are TRBV19 and TRBJ1-1, with D uncertain. Germline values: CDR1 LNHDA, CDR2 SQIVND (reference sequence). The CDR3 totals 14 residues. Between the trimmed V and J ends, which lost 4 bases and 5 bases, there was a span of 14 bases.

The gene calls are TRBV7-3 and TRBJ2-3; D gene unclear. Deletions cut 3 bases from V and 2 bases from J, with 9 bases between. CDR3 length: 14 amino acids. CDR1 is SGHTA, CDR2 FQGTGA, per germline. The CDR3 DNA reads TGTGCCAGCAGCTTTGGTGAAGACACAGATACGCAGTATTTT. Its translation: CASSFGEDTDTQYF. The whole variable domain, remainder taken from reference TRBV7-3 and TRBJ2-3, is GAGVSQTPSNKVTEKGKYVELRCDPISGHTALYWYRQSLGQGPEFLIYFQGTGAADDSGLPNDRFFAVRPEGSVSTLKIQRTERGDSAVYLCASSFGEDTDTQYFGPGTRLTVL.

This clone was detected once. The CDR3 reads CASRQPDRGETQYF. The CDR3 DNA is TGCGCCAGCAGACAACCGGACAGGGGTGAGACCCAGTACTTC. This chain joins TRBV5-1 and TRBJ2-5; 9 bases match TRBD1. Germline V gene sequence: CDR1 SGHRS, CDR2 YFSETQ. This CDR3 has 14 residues. J was trimmed by 5 bases and V by 5 bases; bases with no gene match: 7.

The gene calls are TRBV9 and TRBJ2-3; TRBD2 matches at 10 bases. V dropped 4 bases and J dropped 1; count of bases not matched to a gene: 9. Per germline, CDR1 SGDLS and CDR2 YYNGEE. The CDR3 is 17 residues long. DNA of the CDR3: TGTGCCAGCAGCCCCAGGGACCTAGCGGGGGGCACAGATACGCAGTATTTT. Its protein product is CASSPRDLAGGTDTQYF. Drawing the rest from reference TRBV9 and TRBJ2-3, the complete variable domain is DSGVTQTPKHLITATGQRVTLRCSPRSGDLSVYWYQQSLDQGLQFLIQYYNGEERAKGNILERFSAQQFPDLHSELNLSSLELGDSALYFCASSPRDLAGGTDTQYFGPGTRLTVL.

V and J are TRBV30 and TRBJ2-5, with D tentatively TRBD2 (5 bases). CDR1 and CDR2 from the germline V gene are GTSNPN and SVGIG (reference sequence). V gave up 3 bases and J gave up 5 bases, with 7 bases separating them. This CDR3 comprises 11 residues. The CDR3 protein is CAWSSGETQYF. Here the CDR3 DNA reads TGTGCCTGGAGCTCGGGGGAGACCCAGTACTTC.

The V call is TRBV9, the J call TRBJ2-3; D might be TRBD2 (5 bases). V lost 7 bases and J 2 bases, leaving 14 bases between the germline ends. The length of the CDR3 is 14 residues. The germline CDR1 and CDR2 sequences are SGDLS and YYNGEE. DNA of the CDR3: TGTGCCAGCGGTCCTGGACTGAACACAGATACGCAGTATTTT. As protein: CASGPGLNTDTQYF.

The rearrangement joins TRBV6-1 to TRBJ1-3; D uncertain. Trimming shortened V by 2 bases and J by 0 bases, and 14 bases separated the two germline ends. CDR3 length: 17 amino acids. The germline CDR1 and CDR2 sequences are MNHNS and SASEGT. This chain's CDR3 is CASSEFQEFLSGNTIYF. Written as DNA, the CDR3 is TGTGCCAGCAGTGAATTTCAGGAGTTTCTCTCTGGAAACACCATATATTTT.

The V gene is TRBV19, the J gene TRBJ2-7, with D maybe TRBD1 (7 bases). Trimming shortened V by 0 bases and J by 3 bases, and 15 bases separated the two germline ends. The CDR3 is 16 residues long. Germline V gene sequence: CDR1 LNHDA, CDR2 SQIVND (reference sequence). The CDR3 region is CASSIEGHRGGYEQYF. Here the CDR3 DNA reads TGTGCCAGTAGTATAGAGGGGCACAGGGGAGGCTACGAGCAGTACTTC.

The chain carries TRBV18 and TRBJ1-3, with D unresolved. With 5 bases removed from V and 3 bases from J, the gap between germline ends came to 14 bases. This CDR3 has 15 amino acids. Germline assignment: CDR1 KGHSH and CDR2 LQKENI. For the CDR3, the DNA is TGTGCCAGCTCAAGCCGGGCCCGGGGTGGAAACACCATATATTTT. Its translation is CASSSRARGGNTIYF.

The V and J genes are TRBV5-1 and TRBJ1-1; weak D call: TRBD1 (5 bases). Germline CDR1 and CDR2: SGHRS and YFSETQ. The V gene lost 0 bases and the J gene lost 1 base, with 7 bases spanning the gap. The CDR3 totals 14 residues. The CDR3, as DNA: TGCGCCAGCAGCTTGGGGGACGGGAACACTGAAGCTTTCTTT. It codes for CASSLGDGNTEAFF.

This chain connects TRBV7-3 to TRBJ2-3; tentative D call: TRBD2 (7 bases). The V gene lost 5 bases and the J gene lost 3 bases, with 15 bases spanning the gap. The CDR3 loop spans 15 amino acids. The V gene's germline CDR1 is SGHTA and CDR2 FQGTGA. As DNA, the CDR3 is TGTGCCAGCAGCCGAGGGGGAGGGAGTACAGATACGCAGTATTTT. Its protein is CASSRGGGSTDTQYF.

The rearrangement joins TRBV7-8 to TRBJ2-5; 7 bases agree with TRBD2. Germline assignment: CDR1 SGHVS and CDR2 FQNEAQ. CDR3 length equals 15 residues. V gave up 5 bases and J gave up 6 bases; unmatched junction bases: 12. The CDR3 protein is CASSAASGPIQTQYF. CDR3 DNA sequence: TGTGCCAGCAGCGCAGCTAGCGGTCCTATCCAGACCCAGTACTTC.

The genes are TRBV10-3 and TRBJ2-5; 7 bases are a match to TRBD1. J gave up 2 bases and V 2 bases, and 2 bases lay outside the gene matches. The CDR3 length is 14 residues. CDR1 and CDR2 (germline): ENHRY, SYGVKD. The CDR3 loop is CAISEGTAQETQYF. CDR3 DNA: TGTGCCATCAGTGAGGGGACAGCTCAAGAGACCCAGTACTTC.

The V call is TRBV19, the J call TRBJ1-5, with TRBD1 identical over 7 bases. This CDR3 has 14 residues. CDR1 and CDR2 from the germline V gene are LNHDA and SQIVND (reference sequence). The V gene end was trimmed by 9 bases and the J gene end by 2 bases; junction bases not matched to a gene: 7. Here the CDR3 DNA reads TGTGCCAGCCAGGGGGGCGCGGGCAATCAGCCCCAGCATTTT. Protein: CASQGGAGNQPQHF.

This clone is judged medium-sized. V gene TRBV11-2 combines with J gene TRBJ2-7, with D possibly being TRBD1 or TRBD2 (5 bases each). Germline V CDR1 and CDR2: SGHAT, FQNNGV. This CDR3 comprises 13 residues. V was trimmed by 0 bases and J by 12 bases, leaving 15 bases between them. The CDR3 DNA follows: TGTGCCAGCAGCTTAGAGGGACCATGGGGAGCGTACTTC. Translating it yields CASSLEGPWGAYF.

V gene TRBV28 combines with J gene TRBJ1-4; TRBD1 matches at 7 bases. V lost 7 bases, J lost 3 bases, and 8 bases stayed unmatched. Germline lookup yields CDR1 MDHEN and CDR2 SYDVKM. This CDR3 spans 15 amino acids. The chain's CDR3 is CASTNQGGSNEKLFF. As DNA, the CDR3 is TGTGCCAGCACCAACCAGGGGGGGTCTAATGAAAAACTGTTTTTT.

The chain combines TRBV5-6 with TRBJ1-2, with D unclear. CDR1 and CDR2 (germline): SGHDT, YYEEEE. V lost 0 bases and J 0 bases, leaving 12 bases between the germline ends. CDR3 size: 16 residues. The CDR3, as DNA: TGTGCCAGCAGCTTGGAGGGCGGATTTTCTAACTATGGCTACACCTTC. As protein: CASSLEGGFSNYGYTF.

The rearrangement links TRBV9 to TRBJ2-7; possible D gene TRBD2, 5 bases. The CDR3 is 12 amino acids. Germline V gene lookup returns CDR1 SGDLS and CDR2 YYNGEE. V gave up 4 bases and J gave up 7 bases, with 12 bases separating them. DNA for the CDR3: TGTGCCAGCAGCCAGACCACGGGAGAGCAGTACTTC. Translation gives CASSQTTGEQYF. The variable domain in full, completed from reference TRBV9 and TRBJ2-7, reads DSGVTQTPKHLITATGQRVTLRCSPRSGDLSVYWYQQSLDQGLQFLIQYYNGEERAKGNILERFSAQQFPDLHSELNLSSLELGDSALYFCASSQTTGEQYFGPGTRLTVT.

On this clone itself: Different DNA sequences within this sample yield the same CDR3. The chain recombines TRBV5-1 with TRBJ2-1, with 9 bases lining up with TRBD2. CDR1 SGHRS and CDR2 YFSETQ come from the germline V gene. The junction had 6 bases not matched to a gene; V was cut back by 4 bases and J by 7 bases. The CDR3 has 14 residues. The CDR3 DNA reads TGCGCCAGCAGCCTTAGCGGGGGCGGGAATGAGCAGTTCTTC. This encodes CASSLSGGGNEQFF.

This CDR3 reads CASSSNRDTDTQYF. CDR3 nucleotide sequence: TGTGCCAGCAGCAGCAACAGGGACACAGATACGCAGTATTTT. The chain couples TRBV2 to TRBJ2-3; D may be TRBD1 (6 bases). Germline V gene data show CDR1 as SNHLY and CDR2 as FYNNEI. The CDR3 is 14 residues long. Trimming took off 6 bases at V and 2 bases at J, with 12 bases between the two ends.